The sequence of this TCR beta chain was determined in a study of blood T cell repertoires in COVID-19. Germline V lookup: CDR1 SGHTA, CDR2 FQGNSA. V shed 5 bases and J 4 bases; nucleotides not matched to a gene: 5. The CDR3 is 14 amino acids. Clones were read by immunoSEQ multiplex PCR, and TCRdb kept only the in-frame ones, dropping some. The profile shows about 220,000 clones, approximately 81% of them singletons. Sample: peripheral blood. The receptor comes from a woman older than 75 with acute or convalescent COVID-19. This rearrangement joins TRBV7-2 to TRBJ1-2; 9 nucleotides line up with TRBD1. The CDR3 loop is CASSLDRGGYGYTF. The CDR3 DNA reads as TGTGCCAGCAGCCTGGACAGGGGCGGCTATGGCTACACCTTC.